Following are 31 T cell receptor beta chains from one sample sequenced in a study of T cell responses to AZD1222 COVID-19 vaccine (dated by TCRdb to 2020 to 2022). Libraries were constructed by the immunoSEQ multiplex PCR assay. Sourced from immuneACCESS, this table was stored by TCRdb with only in-frame sequences that have V and J called. A share of the clones is absent; for the studies checked, an unresolved V gene accounts for under half, and the remainder has no known explanation. The sample table holds 50,000 to 55,000 clones, of which approximately 84% were seen once. The ten largest clones represent around 27% of the sample. The time point label, as the study defines it: baseline before first vaccination. The sequencing used peripheral blood, collected on day 0 of AZD1222 vaccination. All receptors derive from an adult in good health.

The rearrangement uses TRBV2 and TRBJ1-1, with 11 positions matching TRBD1. The CDR3 has 15 residues. V lost 3 bases to trimming and J lost 6 bases; unmatched junction nucleotides: 6. Germline V CDR1 and CDR2: SNHLY, FYNNEI. CDR3 loop: CASSENQGQGAEAFF. Written as DNA, the CDR3 is TGTGCCAGCAGTGAGAACCAGGGACAGGGGGCTGAAGCTTTCTTT.

The sample holds one count of this clone. The chain employs TRBV27 and TRBJ1-5; 8 bases match TRBD1. Unmatched junction bases numbered 9, after V lost 5 bases and J lost 6 bases. The CDR3 is 15 amino acids. Germline V CDR1 and CDR2: MNHEY, SMNVEV (reference sequence). The DNA of the CDR3 is TGTGCCAGCAGTCCCTTGGACAGGGATAGTCAGCCCCAGCATTTT. Its protein product is CASSPLDRDSQPQHF.

The V gene is TRBV6-1, the J gene TRBJ1-2; 10 bases match TRBD1. The CDR3 has 15 amino acids. Germline V CDR1 and CDR2: MNHNS, SASEGT. Trimming took 3 bases from V and 1 from J; bases not matched to a gene: 2. The CDR3 region has the DNA TGTGCCAGCAGTGACCGGGACAGGGGTAACTATGGCTACACCTTC. Protein product: CASSDRDRGNYGYTF.

V usage is TRBV9 and J usage is TRBJ2-7; D is unclear. Trimming took off 0 bases at V and 0 bases at J, with 7 bases between the two ends. The length of the CDR3 is 14 residues. Germline CDR1 SGDLS, CDR2 YYNGEE. The CDR3 bases are TGTGCCAGCAGCGTAGATTACGGCTCCTACGAGCAGTACTTC. This codes for CASSVDYGSYEQYF.

CDR3 DNA: TGTGCCAGCAGTTTCTTGGGACAGGGGCTTGACACTGAAGCTTTCTTT. This translates into CASSFLGQGLDTEAFF. The gene calls are TRBV27 and TRBJ1-1, with 10 bases matching TRBD1. Trimming cost V 3 bases and J 3 bases; bases outside gene matches: 7. CDR3 size: 16 residues. Germline V gene data show CDR1 as MNHEY and CDR2 as SMNVEV (reference sequence).

The V call is TRBV6-4, the J call TRBJ2-2; D is unclear. Per germline, CDR1 MRHNA and CDR2 SNTAGT. There are 13 residues in the CDR3. V was shortened by 2 bases and J by 5 bases, with 6 bases between the two germline ends. The DNA for the CDR3 is TGTGCCAGCAGTGACCGAGCAACCGGGGAGCTGTTTTTT. This translates into CASSDRATGELFF.

The chain is built from TRBV30 and TRBJ1-2; D remains unclear. The germline V and J ends were trimmed by 0 bases and 0 bases, with 14 bases remaining between them. CDR1 GTSNPN and CDR2 SVGIG come from the germline V gene (reference sequence). This CDR3 is built from 16 residues. The CDR3 protein is CAWSVRKALSNYGYTF. DNA of the CDR3: TGTGCCTGGAGTGTACGAAAGGCCCTCTCTAACTATGGCTACACCTTC.

The chain combines TRBV11-3 with TRBJ2-1; no reliable D call. The CDR3 contains 12 residues. Per the germline V gene, CDR1 is SGHNT and CDR2 is YENEEA. V was trimmed by 4 bases and J by 8 bases, leaving 9 bases between them. CDR3 loop: CASSWARDEQFF. The CDR3 nucleotides are TGTGCCAGCAGCTGGGCCCGCGATGAGCAGTTCTTC.

The V and J genes are TRBV19 and TRBJ1-1; 7 bases are shared with TRBD1. With 3 bases clipped from V and 3 bases from J, the junction kept 16 bases outside the gene matches. This CDR3 has 18 residues. Germline-derived CDR1 and CDR2 are LNHDA and SQIVND (reference sequence). CDR3 loop: CASSIAQGLQGLYTEAFF. CDR3 sequence (DNA): TGTGCCAGTAGTATTGCCCAGGGGCTACAGGGGTTATACACTGAAGCTTTCTTT.

This clone was counted between two and nine times. The chain couples TRBV15 to TRBJ2-7, with 9 bases matching TRBD2. The V gene's germline CDR1 is LNHNV and CDR2 YYDKDF (reference sequence). Trimming at V came to 3 bases and at J to 3 bases, leaving 6 bases not matched to a gene. This CDR3 region has 15 residues. The CDR3 loop reads CATSREREVLYEQYF. The CDR3 DNA is TGTGCCACCAGCAGGGAGCGGGAGGTGCTCTACGAGCAGTACTTC.

V usage is TRBV5-8 and J usage is TRBJ2-1, with TRBD1 matching over 9 bases. CDR1 and CDR2 from the germline V gene are SGHTS and YDEGEE. This CDR3 is 16 amino acids long. V trimming: 6 bases; J trimming: 8 bases; junction bases outside the gene matches: 15. The CDR3 is CASTLGWRDREDEQFF. DNA of the CDR3: TGTGCCAGCACCCTGGGATGGAGGGACAGGGAGGATGAGCAGTTCTTC.

The chain joins TRBV7-2 to TRBJ1-5; D call uncertain. Germline CDR1 is SGHTA and CDR2 is FQGNSA. The CDR3 totals 13 residues. V lost 7 bases, J lost 5 bases, and 12 bases lay in between. The CDR3 region is CASTQDGHQPQHF. The CDR3 nucleotides are TGTGCCAGCACCCAGGACGGTCATCAGCCCCAGCATTTT.

The chain carries TRBV18 and TRBJ1-2, with 9 bases that match TRBD1. The V segment lost 6 bases and the J segment 3 bases; nucleotides outside the gene matches: 5. Looked up from germline, CDR1 is KGHSH and CDR2 is LQKENI. This CDR3 is 14 amino acids long. CDR3 DNA: TGTGCCAGCTCTAGGGACAGGGAGGACTATGGCTACACCTTC. It encodes CASSRDREDYGYTF. The whole variable domain, filled in from reference TRBV18 and TRBJ1-2, reads NAGVMQNPRHLVRRRGQEARLRCSPMKGHSHVYWYRQLPEEGLKFMVYLQKENIIDESGMPKERFSAEFPKEGPSILRIQQVVRGDSAAYFCASSRDREDYGYTFGSGTRLTVV.

For the CDR3, the DNA is TGTGCCAGCAGCCGGATCCCGGGGACTAGCGGGAAAAACAATGAGCAGTTCTTC. Translation: CASSRIPGTSGKNNEQFF. The chain has TRBV14 and TRBJ2-1, with 13 bases lining up with TRBD2. Germline CDR1 and CDR2: SGHDN and FVKESK. Trimming took 4 bases from V and 5 from J; bases not matched to a gene: 11. CDR3 length: 18 amino acids.

The chain joins TRBV18 to TRBJ1-2, with D unresolved. CDR1 and CDR2 from the germline V gene are KGHSH and LQKENI. Trimming shortened V by 1 base and J by 5 bases, and 8 bases separated the two germline ends. CDR3 size: 13 residues. The chain's CDR3 is CASSPQAEYGYTF. CDR3 DNA sequence: TGTGCCAGCTCACCACAGGCAGAATATGGCTACACCTTC.

The rearrangement joins TRBV20-1 to TRBJ2-7, with a weak D call TRBD2 (5 bases). In germline, CDR1 is DFQATT, CDR2 SNEGSKA (reference sequence). V dropped 3 bases and J dropped 2 bases, with 14 bases sitting between them. The CDR3 loop spans 14 amino acids. In DNA form, the CDR3 reads TGCAGTGCTAGTGCGCGGACGGGAACCTACGAGCAGTACTTC. Translated, it gives CSASARTGTYEQYF.

The chain combines TRBV11-1 with TRBJ1-4; tentatively, D is TRBD1 (5 bases). Deletions cut 8 bases from V and 2 bases from J, with 9 bases between. There are 13 residues in the CDR3. CDR1 and CDR2 from the germline V gene are SGHAT and FQDESV (reference sequence). CDR3 in amino acids: CASRQSTNEKLFF. The CDR3 DNA reads TGTGCCAGCCGACAGTCGACTAATGAAAAACTGTTTTTT.

V and J are TRBV30 and TRBJ2-7, with TRBD1 matching 7 bases. The CDR3 length is 17 residues. V was clipped by 1 base and J by 3 bases; unmatched bases: 15. Germline V lookup: CDR1 GTSNPN, CDR2 SVGIG (reference sequence). The CDR3 reads CAWSASRGGQKDYEQYF. CDR3 nucleotides: TGTGCCTGGAGTGCATCAAGAGGGGGCCAGAAGGACTACGAGCAGTACTTC. The full variable domain, in which reference TRBV30 and TRBJ2-7 provide the parts outside the CDR3, is SQTIHQWPATLVQPVGSPLSLECTVEGTSNPNLYWYRQAAGRGLQLLFYSVGIGQISSEVPQNLSASRPQDRQFILSSKKLLLSDSGFYLCAWSASRGGQKDYEQYFGPGTRLTVT.

The CDR3 DNA sequence: TGCGCCAGCAGCCCTAGGACAGGGGGCTATGAGCAGTTCTTC. It translates to CASSPRTGGYEQFF. The V and J genes are TRBV5-1 and TRBJ2-1; TRBD1 matches 11 bases. V gave up 4 bases and J gave up 8 bases; unmatched junction bases: 5. Germline V gives CDR1 SGHRS, CDR2 YFSETQ. The CDR3 has 14 residues.

The rearrangement uses TRBV19 and TRBJ1-4, with a tentative D call TRBD1 (5 bases). The germline V gene encodes CDR1 LNHDA and CDR2 SQIVND (reference sequence). Trimming removed 6 bases at V and 0 bases at J, with 14 bases between. The CDR3 is 16 residues long. The CDR3 region is CASSYMKGSTNEKLFF. Here the CDR3 DNA reads TGTGCCAGTAGCTACATGAAGGGGTCAACTAATGAAAAACTGTTTTTT.

The chain uses TRBV2 and TRBJ2-3; a weak D match, TRBD2 (6 bases). The CDR3 is 16 residues long. CDR1 and CDR2 (germline): SNHLY, FYNNEI. V dropped 3 bases and J dropped 0 bases, with 13 bases sitting between them. CDR3 sequence reads: CASSEERVPSTDTQYF. Written as DNA, the CDR3 is TGTGCCAGCAGTGAGGAGCGGGTCCCTAGCACAGATACGCAGTATTTT.

CDR3 sequence (DNA): TGTGCCAGCAGCTCTCAAAATGAGCAGTTCTTC. Its protein is CASSSQNEQFF. The V gene is TRBV9, the J gene TRBJ2-1; D unclear. The CDR3 has 11 residues. CDR1 and CDR2 (germline): SGDLS, YYNGEE. Deletions cut 4 bases from V and 7 bases from J, with 6 bases between. Full variable domain (rest looked up from reference TRBV9 and TRBJ2-1): DSGVTQTPKHLITATGQRVTLRCSPRSGDLSVYWYQQSLDQGLQFLIQYYNGEERAKGNILERFSAQQFPDLHSELNLSSLELGDSALYFCASSSQNEQFFGPGTRLTVL.

This chain links TRBV5-1 with TRBJ2-1; D remains ambiguous. The germline CDR1 and CDR2 sequences are SGHRS and YFSETQ. The ends were cut back, 4 bases at V and 0 bases at J, with 14 bases in the middle. CDR3 size: 16 residues. Here the CDR3 reads CASSRPSDSSYNEQFF. The CDR3 DNA follows: TGCGCCAGCAGCCGCCCTAGTGATTCCTCCTACAATGAGCAGTTCTTC.

This clone was counted between two and nine times. The gene calls are TRBV2 and TRBJ1-1; D is perhaps TRBD1 (5 bases). With 3 bases removed from V and 6 bases from J, the gap between germline ends came to 14 bases. Germline V CDR1 and CDR2: SNHLY, FYNNEI. CDR3 length: 14 amino acids. In nucleotides, the CDR3 is TGTGCCAGCAGTGATCCCCAGGGTGGCCCTGAAGCTTTCTTT. Translating gives CASSDPQGGPEAFF.

The rearrangement links TRBV20-1 to TRBJ2-5; D ambiguous. Per germline, CDR1 DFQATT and CDR2 SNEGSKA (reference sequence). With 3 bases removed from V and 2 bases from J, the gap between germline ends came to 1 base. The CDR3 contains 10 residues. CDR3 nucleotide sequence: TGCAGTGCTAGGCAAGAGACCCAGTACTTC. This translates into CSARQETQYF.

This sequence joins TRBV10-1 and TRBJ2-7; no clear D gene. Trimming stripped 3 bases from V and 0 bases from J, with 6 bases between. The CDR3 spans 13 residues. Looked up from germline, CDR1 is WNHNN and CDR2 is SYGVQD (reference sequence). The CDR3 DNA sequence: TGCGCCAGCAGTGAAAGGAGCTCCTACGAGCAGTACTTC. This codes for CASSERSSYEQYF.

J is TRBJ1-3 and V is TRBV30, with D unclear. CDR1 is GTSNPN and CDR2 is SVGIG in the germline V gene (reference sequence). CDR3 length: 13 residues. V gave up 3 bases and J gave up 4 bases, with 10 bases separating them. The CDR3, as DNA: TGTGCCTGGAGAGAGGGCGCCGGAAACACCATATATTTT. This translates into CAWREGAGNTIYF.

The genes are TRBV28 and TRBJ2-5; TRBD2 agrees at 9 bases. The CDR3 has 15 residues. Germline V gene sequence: CDR1 MDHEN, CDR2 SYDVKM. The J segment lost 7 bases and the V segment lost 4 bases, leaving 10 bases of the junction unmatched. Here the CDR3 reads CASSSSGITSRTQYF. The CDR3 coding sequence is TGTGCCAGCAGTTCTAGCGGGATTACCTCAAGGACCCAGTACTTC.

The V call is TRBV11-3, the J call TRBJ2-1, with a possible D match to TRBD2 (7 bases). The CDR3 is 12 amino acids. Trimming took 8 bases from V and 5 from J, leaving 10 bases between them. The germline V gene has CDR1 SGHNT and CDR2 YENEEA. In DNA form, the CDR3 reads TGTGCCAGCGGGGGGGCGAACAATGAGCAGTTCTTC. Amino acids: CASGGANNEQFF.

This clone was detected only a few times. The chain employs TRBV7-6 and TRBJ1-3; no reliable D call. V was trimmed by 4 bases and J by 0 bases, leaving 19 bases between them. There are 18 residues in the CDR3. Germline V gives CDR1 SGHVS, CDR2 FNYEAQ. CDR3 DNA sequence: TGTGCCAGCAGCTCACCGCCCGCGGGAGTTAGCTCTGGAAACACCATATATTTT. This encodes CASSSPPAGVSSGNTIYF.

CDR3: CASSLNSGNGYTF. The DNA for the CDR3 is TGTGCCAGCAGCTTAAATTCTGGGAATGGCTACACCTTC. The rearrangement uses TRBV7-2 and TRBJ1-2; D remains ambiguous. V was clipped by 2 bases and J by 6 bases, with 10 bases between them. There are 13 residues in the CDR3. Germline loops: CDR1 SGHTA, CDR2 FQGNSA.